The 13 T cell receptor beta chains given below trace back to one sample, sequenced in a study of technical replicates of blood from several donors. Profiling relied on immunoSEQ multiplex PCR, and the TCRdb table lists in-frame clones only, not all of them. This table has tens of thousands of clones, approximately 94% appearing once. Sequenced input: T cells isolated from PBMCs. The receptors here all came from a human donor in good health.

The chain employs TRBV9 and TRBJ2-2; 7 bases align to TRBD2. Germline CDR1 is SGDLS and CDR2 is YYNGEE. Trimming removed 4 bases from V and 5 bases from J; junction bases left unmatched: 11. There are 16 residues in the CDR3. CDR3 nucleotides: TGTGCCAGCAGCTTGGGAGGAGCGGGGAGGACCGGGGAGCTGTTTTTT. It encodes CASSLGGAGRTGELFF.

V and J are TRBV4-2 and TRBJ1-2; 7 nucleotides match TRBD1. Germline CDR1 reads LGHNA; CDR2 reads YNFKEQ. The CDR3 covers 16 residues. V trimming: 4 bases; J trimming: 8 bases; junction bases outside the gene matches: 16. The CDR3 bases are TGTGCCAGCAGCCCCCCCGGACAGGCATCCTTAAGGGGCTACACCTTC. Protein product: CASSPPGQASLRGYTF.

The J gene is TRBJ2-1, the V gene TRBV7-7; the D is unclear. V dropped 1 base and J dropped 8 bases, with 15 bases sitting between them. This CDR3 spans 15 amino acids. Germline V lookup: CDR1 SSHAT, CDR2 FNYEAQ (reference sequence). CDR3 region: CASSLGKTGSYEQFF. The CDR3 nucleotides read TGTGCCAGCAGCTTAGGCAAAACTGGTAGCTATGAGCAGTTCTTC.

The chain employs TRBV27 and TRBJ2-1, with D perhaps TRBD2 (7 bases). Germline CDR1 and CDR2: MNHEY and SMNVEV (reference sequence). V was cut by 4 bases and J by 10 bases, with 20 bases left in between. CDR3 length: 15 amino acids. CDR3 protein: CASSSPPSGGGEQFF. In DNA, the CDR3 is TGTGCCAGCAGTTCGCCCCCTAGCGGAGGGGGAGAGCAGTTCTTC.

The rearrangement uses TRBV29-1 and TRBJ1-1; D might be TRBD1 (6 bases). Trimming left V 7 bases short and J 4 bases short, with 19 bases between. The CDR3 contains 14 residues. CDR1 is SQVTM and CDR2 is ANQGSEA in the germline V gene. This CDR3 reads CSALTGQGITEAFF. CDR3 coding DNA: TGCAGCGCACTTACAGGGCAGGGCATCACTGAAGCTTTCTTT.

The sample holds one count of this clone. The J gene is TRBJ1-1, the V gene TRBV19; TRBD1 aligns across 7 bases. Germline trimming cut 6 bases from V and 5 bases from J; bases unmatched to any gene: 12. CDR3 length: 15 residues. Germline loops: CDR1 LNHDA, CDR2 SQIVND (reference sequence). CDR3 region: CASSFNPGGRTEAFF. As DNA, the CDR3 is TGTGCCAGTAGCTTCAACCCAGGGGGGAGGACTGAAGCTTTCTTT.

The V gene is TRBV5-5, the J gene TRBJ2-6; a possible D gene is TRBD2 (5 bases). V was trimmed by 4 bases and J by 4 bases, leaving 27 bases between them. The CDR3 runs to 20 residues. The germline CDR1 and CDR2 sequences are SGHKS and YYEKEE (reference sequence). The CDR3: CASSTPHLGRIRGGANVLTF. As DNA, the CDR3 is TGTGCCAGCAGCACACCCCACCTGGGCCGTATAAGAGGGGGGGCCAACGTCCTGACTTTC.

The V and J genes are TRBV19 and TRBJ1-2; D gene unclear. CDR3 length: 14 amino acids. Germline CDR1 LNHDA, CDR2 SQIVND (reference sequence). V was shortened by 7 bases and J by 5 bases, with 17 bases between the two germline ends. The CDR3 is CASMVSRKPYGYTF. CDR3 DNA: TGTGCCAGTATGGTCTCCAGAAAACCTTATGGCTACACCTTC. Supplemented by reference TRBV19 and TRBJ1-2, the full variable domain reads DGGITQSPKYLFRKEGQNVTLSCEQNLNHDAMYWYRQDPGQGLRLIYYSQIVNDFQKGDIAEGYSVSREKKESFPLTVTSAQKNPTAFYLCASMVSRKPYGYTFGSGTRLTVV.

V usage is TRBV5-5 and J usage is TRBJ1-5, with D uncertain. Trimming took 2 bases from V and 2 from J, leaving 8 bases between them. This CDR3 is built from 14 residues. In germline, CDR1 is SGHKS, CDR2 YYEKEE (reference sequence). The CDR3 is CASSLDGGNQPQHF. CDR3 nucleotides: TGTGCCAGCAGCTTAGACGGGGGCAATCAGCCCCAGCATTTT.

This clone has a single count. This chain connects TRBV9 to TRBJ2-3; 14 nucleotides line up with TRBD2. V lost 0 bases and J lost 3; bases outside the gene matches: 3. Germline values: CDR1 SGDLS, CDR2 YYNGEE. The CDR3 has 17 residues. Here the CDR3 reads CASSVARTSGRTDTQYF. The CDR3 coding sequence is TGTGCCAGCAGCGTAGCCCGGACTAGCGGGAGGACAGATACGCAGTATTTT.

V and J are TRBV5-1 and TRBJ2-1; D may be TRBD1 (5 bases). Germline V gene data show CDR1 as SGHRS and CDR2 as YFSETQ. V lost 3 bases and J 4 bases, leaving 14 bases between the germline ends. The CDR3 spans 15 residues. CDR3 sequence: CASSSSLGQYNEQFF. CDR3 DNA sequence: TGCGCCAGCAGCTCATCTCTGGGGCAGTACAATGAGCAGTTCTTC.

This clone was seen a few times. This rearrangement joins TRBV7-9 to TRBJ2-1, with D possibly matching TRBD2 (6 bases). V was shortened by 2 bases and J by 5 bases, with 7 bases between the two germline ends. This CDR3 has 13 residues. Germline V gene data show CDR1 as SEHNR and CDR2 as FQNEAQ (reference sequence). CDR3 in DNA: TGTGCCAGCAGCTTACGCGGGGACAATGAGCAGTTCTTC. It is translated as CASSLRGDNEQFF.

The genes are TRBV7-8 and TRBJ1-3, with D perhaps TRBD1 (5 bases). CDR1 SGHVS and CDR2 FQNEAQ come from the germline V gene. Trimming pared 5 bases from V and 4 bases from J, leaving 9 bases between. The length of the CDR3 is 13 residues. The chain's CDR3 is CASSPGGGNTIYF. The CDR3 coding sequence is TGTGCCAGCAGCCCGGGGGGGGGAAACACCATATATTTT.